This is a list of T cell receptor beta chains from one sample in a study of T cell responses to AZD1222 COVID-19 vaccine. Clones were sequenced by immunoSEQ multiplex PCR, and TCRdb holds only the in-frame ones, with some missing. The table shows more than 100,000 clones, with roughly 87% occurring only once. The sequences come from peripheral blood, collected on day 0 of AZD1222 vaccination. All receptors derive from an adult in good health. Each CDR3 is given with its conserved first and last residue. The D gene is left open where the match is weak. Only part of the rows carry a size: once, few, many, or a class if the clone is expanded.

J gene,CDR3 length,V gene,D gene,clone size,CDR3 protein,CDR3 DNA
TRBJ2-1,16,TRBV6-1,TRBD2,few,CASSEASGGAWNEQFF,TGTGCCAGCAGTGAAGCTAGCGGGGGGGCCTGGAATGAGCAGTTCTTC
TRBJ2-3,14,TRBV7-9,NA,NA,CASSGQASTDTQYF,TGTGCCAGCAGCGGCCAGGCTAGCACAGATACGCAGTATTTT
TRBJ2-7,13,TRBV20-1,NA,NA,CSASPEGDYEQYF,TGCAGTGCTAGTCCCGAGGGGGACTACGAGCAGTACTTC
TRBJ2-7,15,TRBV6-5,NA,NA,CASSYSRVSSYEQYF,TGTGCCAGCAGTTACTCGAGGGTCAGCTCCTACGAGCAGTACTTC
TRBJ1-1,12,TRBV7-2,NA,NA,CASSLRWGEAFF,TGTGCCAGCAGCTTACGATGGGGTGAAGCTTTCTTT
TRBJ2-3,14,TRBV19,NA,NA,CASNSQITTDTQYF,TGTGCCAGTAATAGTCAGATCACCACAGATACGCAGTATTTT
TRBJ1-1,14,TRBV5-1,NA,NA,CASSLGPDPNQAFF,TGCGCCAGCAGCTTGGGACCGGATCCTAATCAAGCTTTCTTT
TRBJ2-1,15,TRBV5-4,TRBD1,NA,CASSGTGDSYNEQFF,TGTGCCAGCAGCGGTACAGGGGACTCCTACAATGAGCAGTTCTTC
TRBJ2-1,14,TRBV7-8,NA,NA,CASRRQEIYNEQFF,TGTGCCAGCAGGAGACAGGAGATCTACAATGAGCAGTTCTTC
TRBJ1-5,16,TRBV6-2/TRBV6-3,NA,once,CASSYSLRDGNQPQHF,TGTGCCAGCAGTTACTCGCTCAGGGACGGCAATCAGCCCCAGCATTTT
TRBJ1-5,16,TRBV7-8,TRBD1,NA,CASSSGQVRSNQPQHF,TGTGCCAGCAGCTCTGGACAGGTTAGGAGCAATCAGCCCCAGCATTTT
TRBJ1-6,15,TRBV5-8,NA,NA,CASRGPLMRGSPLHF,TGTGCCAGCAGGGGACCTCTCATGCGAGGTTCACCCCTCCACTTT
TRBJ2-7,16,TRBV9,NA,NA,CASSVGGAVATYEQYF,TGTGCCAGCAGCGTAGGGGGGGCAGTGGCGACCTACGAGCAGTACTTC
TRBJ1-6,11,TRBV7-9,NA,NA,CASSDNSPLHF,TGTGCCAGCAGCGACAATTCACCCCTCCACTTT
TRBJ1-2,13,TRBV19,NA,NA,CASSIGGTDGYTF,TGTGCCAGTAGTATTGGAGGGACGGATGGCTACACCTTC
TRBJ1-5,15,TRBV3-1/TRBV3-2,TRBD1,few,CASSDGTAFSSPQHF,TGTGCCAGCAGCGATGGGACAGCCTTTTCATCGCCCCAGCATTTT
TRBJ1-2,13,TRBV18,NA,NA,CASSPTTNYGYTF,TGTGCCAGCTCACCGACAACTAACTATGGCTACACCTTC
TRBJ2-7,14,TRBV7-9,NA,NA,CASSPRTTTYEQYF,TGTGCCAGCAGCCCTAGGACAACTACCTACGAGCAGTACTTC
TRBJ2-7,17,TRBV4-1,TRBD2,NA,CASSQLYAGRAPYEQYF,TGCGCCAGCAGCCAACTGTATGCAGGGAGGGCCCCCTACGAGCAGTACTTC
TRBJ1-6,16,TRBV2,NA,once,CASRGIPSSYNSPLHF,TGTGCCAGCAGAGGAATCCCGAGCTCCTATAATTCACCCCTCCACTTT
TRBJ2-1,19,TRBV7-7,TRBD2,NA,CASSLAIRLAGAAGIEQFF,TGTGCCAGCAGCTTAGCAATCCGACTAGCGGGGGCCGCTGGGATTGAGCAGTTCTTC
TRBJ1-5,14,TRBV19,NA,once,CASTLTGWGQPQHF,TGTGCCAGTACCCTGACAGGTTGGGGTCAGCCCCAGCATTTT
TRBJ1-2,15,TRBV9,TRBD1,NA,CASSVATGANYGYTF,TGTGCCAGCAGCGTAGCGACAGGGGCTAACTATGGCTACACCTTC
TRBJ2-7,17,TRBV7-9,NA,once,CASSFVPWTQPSYEQYF,TGTGCCAGCAGCTTTGTGCCGTGGACACAACCCTCCTACGAGCAGTACTTC
TRBJ2-7,15,TRBV2,TRBD1,NA,CASRGWDSYSYEQYF,TGTGCCAGCAGAGGGTGGGACAGCTACTCCTACGAGCAGTACTTC
TRBJ1-2,12,TRBV14,NA,NA,CASSQGFGGYTF,TGTGCCAGCAGCCAGGGTTTTGGCGGCTACACCTTC
TRBJ2-5,15,TRBV7-6,TRBD2,NA,CASSLQRTSEETQYF,TGTGCCAGCAGCCTCCAGAGGACTAGCGAGGAGACCCAGTACTTC
TRBJ1-2,14,TRBV6-5,NA,NA,CASSLLTLNYGYTF,TGTGCCAGCAGTTTACTGACACTTAACTATGGCTACACCTTC
TRBJ2-7,15,TRBV3-1/TRBV3-2,TRBD2,once,CASSRRPGGGNEQYF,TGTGCCAGCAGTCGAAGACCGGGGGGAGGGAACGAGCAGTACTTC
TRBJ1-5,14,TRBV7-6,NA,NA,CASSLGGGNQPQHF,TGTGCCAGCAGCTTAGGGGGTGGCAATCAGCCCCAGCATTTT
TRBJ2-3,15,TRBV7-8,TRBD2,NA,CASSRSGGGTDTQYF,TGTGCCAGCAGCCGCAGCGGGGGGGGCACAGATACGCAGTATTTT
TRBJ2-7,15,TRBV5-6,NA,NA,CASSLRPLFSYEQYF,TGTGCCAGCAGCTTGCGACCCTTATTCTCCTACGAGCAGTACTTC
TRBJ2-1,15,TRBV3-1/TRBV3-2,NA,NA,CASSQARPGFNEQFF,TGTGCCAGCAGCCAAGCTCGTCCCGGGTTCAATGAGCAGTTCTTC